The present T cell receptor beta chain was sequenced within a study of CD8+CD57+ T cells in acquired aplastic anemia. On this clonotype itself: As yet, its antigen is unknown. One junction end disagrees with the germline gene, perhaps due to a read error.

Study findings and constraints: Approximately 28 CD8+ CDR3 sequences were shared between patients and controls.

Genomic DNA templated the TCR beta VDJ and CDR3 profiling. MiXCR, run by TCRdb on the reads, gives a single entry per CDR3 protein. This sample has under 350,000 distinct CDR3 sequences; approximately 58% occur once, and the top ten carry roughly 1.2%. The germline CDR1 and CDR2 sequences are SSHAT and FNYEAQ (reference sequence). The CDR3 is 8 amino acids. Whoever was chosen for sequencing had shown CD8+CD57+ cell expansion by flow cytometry. The patients, all of them, had severe acquired aplastic anemia. The source of this sequence is a human donor with aplastic anemia. Sequences were obtained from sorted CD4+, CD8+, or CD8+CD57+ T cells (not recorded which) from PBMCs. The V call is TRBV7-7, the J call TRBJ1-1; D is undetermined. CDR3 protein: CASSLYLF. The CDR3 DNA sequence: TGTGCCAGCAGCTTATACCTCTTT. The complete variable domain, with remaining parts taken from reference TRBV7-7 and TRBJ1-1, reads GAGVSQSPRYKVTKRGQDVTLRCDPISSHATLYWYQQALGQGPEFLTYFNYEAQPDKSGLPSDRFSAERPEGSISTLTIQRTEQRDSAMYRCASSLYLFGQGTRLTVV.